Here is one T cell receptor (beta chain) with its context. The CDR3 loop spans 15 amino acids. The germline CDR1 and CDR2 sequences are SGDLS and YYNGEE. With V trimmed by 0 bases and J by 6 bases, 8 bases remained unmatched. This PCR relied on a set of 60 Vbeta primers and 13 Jbeta primers. Assay: immunoSEQ multiplex PCR; the TCRdb copy retains only in-frame clones and omits some. The sample has approximately 160,000 clones; more than 65% are singletons. The data were taken from a study of cytomegalovirus exposure and HLA in healthy donors. The clonotype was recovered from a woman aged 30 to 39 in good health and CMV-seronegative. Material for sequencing was PBMCs. The rearrangement joins TRBV9 to TRBJ1-1; 7 bases are shared with TRBD1. The DNA of the CDR3 is TGTGCCAGCAGCGTAGACTTGCAGGGGGGTTCTGAAGCTTTCTTT. Its translation: CASSVDLQGGSEAFF.